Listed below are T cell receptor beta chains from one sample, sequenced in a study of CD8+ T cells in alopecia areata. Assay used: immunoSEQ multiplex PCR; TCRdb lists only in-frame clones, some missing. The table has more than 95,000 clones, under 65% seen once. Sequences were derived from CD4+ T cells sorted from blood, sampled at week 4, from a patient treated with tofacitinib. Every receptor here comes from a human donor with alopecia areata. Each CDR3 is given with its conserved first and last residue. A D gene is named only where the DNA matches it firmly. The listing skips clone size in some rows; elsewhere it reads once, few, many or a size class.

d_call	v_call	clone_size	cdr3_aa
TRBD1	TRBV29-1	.	CSVAGTANSPLHF
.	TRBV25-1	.	CASTRGYEQYF
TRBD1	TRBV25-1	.	CASSPGGGTTGELFF
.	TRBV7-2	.	CASSLFRSPTEAFF
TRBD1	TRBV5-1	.	CASSLGQGNTGELFF
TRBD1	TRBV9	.	CASGQVLNTGELFF
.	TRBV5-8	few	CASTGRSEQYF
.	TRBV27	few	CASSPGYEQYF
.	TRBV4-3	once	CASSQEAQNTGELFF
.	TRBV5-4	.	CASSPMTDTEAFF
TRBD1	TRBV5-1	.	CASSLSAGQGTEAFF
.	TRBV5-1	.	CASSRSNDYEQYF
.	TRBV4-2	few	CASSQVEESNEKLFF
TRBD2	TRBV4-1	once	CASSPKRTSGGTDTQYF
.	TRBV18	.	CASSPPKGGRETQYF
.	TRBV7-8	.	CASSVGSLYTF
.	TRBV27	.	CASSPVRGDQPQHF
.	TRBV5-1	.	CASRIGATDTQYF
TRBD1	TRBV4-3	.	CASSQEATGATNYGYTF
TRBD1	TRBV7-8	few	CASSLGQGGSPLHF
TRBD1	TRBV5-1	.	CASSLAGQAGETQYF
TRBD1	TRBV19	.	CASKGGGTGKETQYF
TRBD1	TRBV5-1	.	CASSPQTGEHTEAFF
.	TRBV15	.	CATSRDRATNEKLFF
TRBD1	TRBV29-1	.	CSATPGQGGSYEQYF
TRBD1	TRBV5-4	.	CASSPTGEETQYF
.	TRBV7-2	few	CASSFGTVYGYTF
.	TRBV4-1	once	CASSQDSELAKNIQYF
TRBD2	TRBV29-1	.	CSVDGTSFGPDTQYF
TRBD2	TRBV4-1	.	CASSQEYGGTSGRDTQYF
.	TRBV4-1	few	CASSRPNFGGEAFF
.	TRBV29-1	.	CSVGKETQYF
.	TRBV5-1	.	CASSSSGGLETQYF
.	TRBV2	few	CASNVGGTSYEQYF
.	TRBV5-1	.	CASSLRGSNYGYTF
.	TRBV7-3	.	CASSSRTRTDTQYF
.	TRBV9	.	CASSVAGNYGYTF
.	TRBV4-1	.	CASSQERSSGANVLTF
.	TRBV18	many	CASSPGPALGAETEAFF
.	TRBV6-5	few	CASSYSGSNIFYEQYF
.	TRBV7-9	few	CASSLGEMNTEAFF
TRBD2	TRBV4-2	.	CASNLAGGLTDTQYF
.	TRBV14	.	CASSQDWAATNYGYTF
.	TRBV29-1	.	CSVDARPPGTQYF
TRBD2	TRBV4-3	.	CASSQDGASGAYEQYF
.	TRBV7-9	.	CASSLSTGSYEQYF